This TCR beta chain comes out of a study of T cell responses to AZD1222 COVID-19 vaccine (dated by TCRdb to about 2021). Study-wide context: AZD1222 recipients given second doses at about 4 weeks or at about 12 weeks were pooled, since spike-specific TCR depth and breadth were not found to differ between the two schedules. Trial participants were enrolled into age subgroups of 18-55, 56-69 and 70-plus years, which contained around 150, 29 and 61 TCR-sequenced participants, respectively. TCR sequencing was performed for some 250 trial participants, of whom some 200 were given two doses of AZD1222 and some 26 were given two doses of MenACWY control vaccine.

The germline V gene gives CDR1 as MGHRA and CDR2 as YSYEKL. At the junction V is shortened by 4 bases and J by 7 bases; bases outside the gene matches: 6. The cysteine opens and the phenylalanine closes a CDR3 of 15 amino acids. The entry retains the CDR3 DNA only, 45 bases that are in frame from base 1. The CDR3 regions of human TCRbeta chains were analyzed by immunosequencing. From the authors' description of their analysis: Repertoire TCRs were matched against a reference library of SARS-CoV-2-specific TCRs generated with the MIRA antigen-specificity platform. Breadth was defined as the fraction of unique TCRs that were SARS-CoV-2-associated, and depth was defined as the fraction of total T cells that were SARS-CoV-2-associated. Using the MIRA data, every spike-specific TCR was mapped to the spike region that the TCR reacted to and assigned to either a CD4 or a CD8 class. Log10-transformed breadth and depth values were compared by one-way ANOVA with Sidak's multiple comparisons tests. Entries here come from immuneACCESS through TCRdb and include only in-frame sequences with V and J called. Some clones fail to appear in such tables; in the studies checked, an unresolved V gene covers under half of the shortfall, and the cause of the remainder is unknown. That table is the source of V, J and clone size, and D and trimming were worked out from the DNA. Across this sample there are 110,000 to 150,000 clones, with roughly 93% seen only once. Around 5% of the sample rests with the top ten.

The research as a whole found: Because no day 14 peak-response samples were available, repertoires were characterized only after the peak T cell response. Participants were mostly white British, with more females than males. The authors suggested clonal diversity may have been underestimated. A significant rise in spike-specific TCR breadth and depth was observed after two AZD1222 doses relative to day 0 and relative to MenACWY recipients. In the small 56-69-year group, the increase in depth fell short of significance, most likely because of low power. Epitopes outside the regions mutated in the B.1.351 and B.1.1.7 variants were reportedly recognized by nearly half of the unique spike-specific TCRs. Conclusions about previously exposed vaccinees are limited because only 6 or 7 AZD1222 recipients were SARS-CoV-2 seropositive at baseline. The whole spike protein was spanned by vaccine-associated CD4 TCRs, and dominant responses were seen in regions 160-218 and 743-854.

This clone was detected only a few times. No antigen is known for it. No much larger clonotype is one base removed from it; base qualities were not supplied. The time point label here, explained by the study, means: baseline before first vaccination. The vaccinee samples were drawn from two UK trials, COV001 and COV002, one of which was a single-blind randomized controlled phase 2/3 trial testing AZD1222 (ChAdOx1 nCoV-19) in healthy adults. For TCRbeta chain sequencing, PBMC samples were collected from trial participants at day 0 and at day 28 after the second dose. The chain joins TRBV4-1 to TRBJ1-4, with 10 middle bases fitting TRBD1. The TCR originated in an adult in good health. The sequences come from peripheral blood, collected on day 0 of AZD1222 vaccination. The CDR3 loop reads CASSLWTGGTEKLFF. The sequence in DNA is TGCGCCAGCAGCCTCTGGACAGGGGGAACTGAAAAACTGTTTTTT.